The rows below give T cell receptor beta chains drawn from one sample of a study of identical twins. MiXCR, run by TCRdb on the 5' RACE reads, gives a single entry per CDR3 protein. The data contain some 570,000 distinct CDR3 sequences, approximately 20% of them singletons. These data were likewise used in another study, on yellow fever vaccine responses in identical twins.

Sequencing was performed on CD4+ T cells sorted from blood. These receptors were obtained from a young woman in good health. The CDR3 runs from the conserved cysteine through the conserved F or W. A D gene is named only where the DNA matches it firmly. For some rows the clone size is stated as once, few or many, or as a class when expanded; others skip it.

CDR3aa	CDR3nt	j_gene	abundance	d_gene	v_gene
CASSLGVGAGEKLFF	TGTGCCAGCAGCTTAGGAGTGGGCGCGGGTGAAAAACTGTTTTTT	TRBJ1-4	-	-	TRBV11-2
CASSLAGGQNTGELFF	TGCGCCAGCAGCTTAGCGGGGGGCCAGAACACCGGGGAGCTGTTTTTT	TRBJ2-2	-	TRBD2	TRBV5-1
CASSQGPGPGTDTQYF	TGTGCCAGCAGCCAAGGGCCCGGGCCCGGCACAGATACGCAGTATTTT	TRBJ2-3	few	-	TRBV3-1
CASSSSGGENQPQHF	TGCGCCAGCAGCTCGTCAGGGGGCGAGAATCAGCCCCAGCATTTT	TRBJ1-5	few	TRBD1	TRBV5-1
CASRQGAYTDTQYF	TGCGCCAGCAGACAGGGGGCCTACACAGATACGCAGTATTTT	TRBJ2-3	-	TRBD1	TRBV5-1
CASSDSNTKPSTDTQYF	TGTGCCAGCAGTGACTCGAACACCAAGCCTAGCACAGATACGCAGTATTTT	TRBJ2-3	-	-	TRBV6-4
CASRWTGYGYTF	TGTGCCAGCAGATGGACAGGCTATGGCTACACCTTC	TRBJ1-2	few	TRBD1	TRBV12-3/TRBV12-4
CASRQAPGTEETQYF	TGCGCCAGCAGACAAGCCCCCGGGACAGAAGAGACCCAGTACTTC	TRBJ2-5	-	TRBD1	TRBV5-1
CASSSTGLEQYF	TGTGCCAGCAGTTCTACAGGGCTGGAGCAGTACTTC	TRBJ2-4	-	-	TRBV11-2
CASSESGTGGADTQYF	TGTGCCAGCAGTGAATCGGGGACAGGGGGTGCAGATACGCAGTATTTT	TRBJ2-3	-	TRBD1	TRBV25-1
CASARLGGSYNEQFF	TGTGCCAGCGCCCGGTTGGGGGGCTCCTACAATGAGCAGTTCTTC	TRBJ2-1	few	-	TRBV12-3/TRBV12-4
CSVDMLAGGTDTQYF	TGCAGCGTTGATATGCTAGCGGGGGGGACAGATACGCAGTATTTT	TRBJ2-3	few	TRBD2	TRBV29-1
CASSVGYSGTSYNEQFF	TGTGCCAGCAGCGTAGGTTATAGCGGGACCTCCTACAATGAGCAGTTCTTC	TRBJ2-1	-	TRBD2	TRBV9
CSVRTGGQYNSPLHF	TGCAGCGTCCGGACAGGGGGACAATATAATTCACCCCTCCACTTT	TRBJ1-6	few	TRBD1	TRBV29-1
CALSGTSGINEQFF	TGCGCCTTATCCGGGACTAGCGGGATCAATGAGCAGTTCTTC	TRBJ2-1	-	TRBD2	TRBV10-2
CASSQGTGGMNTEAFF	TGTGCCAGCAGCCAAGGGACAGGGGGCATGAACACTGAAGCTTTCTTT	TRBJ1-1	-	TRBD1	TRBV6-1
CASSLVGTGRNEQYF	TGTGCCAGCAGCTTAGTAGGGACAGGGAGGAACGAGCAGTACTTC	TRBJ2-7	few	TRBD1	TRBV7-9
CASSQDPGGRETQYF	TGTGCCAGCAGCCAAGATCCGGGGGGGCGTGAGACCCAGTACTTC	TRBJ2-5	few	TRBD2	TRBV3-1
CASSPGQGWDTQYF	TGCGCCAGCAGCCCGGGACAGGGCTGGGATACGCAGTATTTT	TRBJ2-3	few	TRBD1	TRBV5-1
CASSTASGNYEQYF	TGTGCCAGTAGTACGGCTAGCGGAAACTACGAGCAGTACTTC	TRBJ2-7	-	TRBD2	TRBV19
CASSPNQPGQWNEKLFF	TGTGCCAGCAGCCCTAATCAACCGGGACAGTGGAATGAAAAACTGTTTTTT	TRBJ1-4	few	TRBD1	TRBV3-1
CASRLGQGSLLENTEAFF	TGTGCCAGCAGGTTAGGACAGGGTAGTCTTCTGGAGAACACTGAAGCTTTCTTT	TRBJ1-1	few	TRBD1	TRBV11-2
CASSWGDSYNEQFF	TGCGCCAGCAGCTGGGGGGACAGTTACAATGAGCAGTTCTTC	TRBJ2-1	-	-	TRBV5-1
CASSSSLAHYNEQFF	TGTGCCAGCAGTTCGAGTCTAGCGCATTACAATGAGCAGTTCTTC	TRBJ2-1	-	-	TRBV7-8
CASSFGTGGSNQPQHF	TGCGCCAGCAGCTTCGGGACAGGAGGAAGCAATCAGCCCCAGCATTTT	TRBJ1-5	few	TRBD1	TRBV5-1
CASSSITGGTQYF	TGTGCCAGCAGTTCTATCACGGGTGGGACCCAGTACTTC	TRBJ2-5	few	-	TRBV27
CASSLAPTENTEAFF	TGCGCCAGCAGCTTGGCCCCAACGGAGAACACTGAAGCTTTCTTT	TRBJ1-1	few	-	TRBV5-1
CASRTSGSLSNTGELFF	TGTGCCAGCCGGACTAGCGGGAGTTTGTCGAACACCGGGGAGCTGTTTTTT	TRBJ2-2	-	TRBD2	TRBV2
CASSPLGPSGTRELFF	TGCGCCAGCAGCCCGCTCGGGCCTAGCGGGACCCGGGAGCTGTTTTTT	TRBJ2-2	-	TRBD2	TRBV5-1
CASSARSMNTEAFF	TGTGCCAGCAGCGCCAGGAGCATGAACACTGAAGCTTTCTTT	TRBJ1-1	-	-	TRBV9
CASSLVVSQFGNEKLFF	TGTGCCAGCAGCTTAGTGGTCAGCCAGTTTGGGAATGAAAAACTGTTTTTT	TRBJ1-4	few	-	TRBV7-8
CASSEGIQETQYF	TGCGCCAGCAGCGAGGGTATACAAGAGACCCAGTACTTC	TRBJ2-5	-	-	TRBV5-1
CASSTQGAINSPLHF	TGTGCCAGCAGTACACAGGGGGCCATTAATTCACCCCTCCACTTT	TRBJ1-6	few	TRBD1	TRBV6-1
CASSRGVAQETQYF	TGTGCCAGCAGCCGGGGGGTCGCCCAAGAGACCCAGTACTTC	TRBJ2-5	few	TRBD2	TRBV7-6
CASSALGTGRTDTQYF	TGTGCCAGCAGTGCCCTCGGGACAGGGAGAACAGATACGCAGTATTTT	TRBJ2-3	-	TRBD1	TRBV2
CSARRDRGFVYNEQFF	TGCAGTGCTAGACGGGACAGGGGTTTCGTGTACAATGAGCAGTTCTTC	TRBJ2-1	few	TRBD1	TRBV20-1
CASRLGGQSKNTGELFF	TGCGCCAGCAGGCTGGGGGGACAGTCTAAAAACACCGGGGAGCTGTTTTTT	TRBJ2-2	few	-	TRBV5-1
CSVVGGSNQPQHF	TGCAGCGTTGTCGGGGGAAGCAATCAGCCCCAGCATTTT	TRBJ1-5	few	-	TRBV29-1
CASSLGSGPGVETQYF	TGCGCCAGCAGCTTGGGTAGCGGCCCAGGGGTGGAGACCCAGTACTTC	TRBJ2-5	few	-	TRBV5-1
CSARLSYNEQFF	TGCAGTGCCAGGCTCTCCTACAATGAGCAGTTCTTC	TRBJ2-1	-	-	TRBV20-1
CASSWGVTGELFF	TGTGCCAGCAGCTGGGGGGTCACCGGGGAGCTGTTTTTT	TRBJ2-2	-	-	TRBV7-2
CASSLLAVISGANVLTF	TGCGCCAGCAGCTTACTAGCGGTTATCTCTGGGGCCAACGTCCTGACTTTC	TRBJ2-6	-	TRBD2	TRBV5-1
CASSPRQSANYGYTF	TGCGCCAGCAGCCCTAGACAGAGTGCTAACTATGGCTACACCTTC	TRBJ1-2	few	-	TRBV5-1
CASSKPGTGYNEQFF	TGTGCCAGCAGTAAGCCCGGGACAGGTTACAATGAGCAGTTCTTC	TRBJ2-1	few	TRBD1	TRBV12-3/TRBV12-4
CASRESENQPQHF	TGTGCCAGCAGGGAGAGTGAGAATCAGCCCCAGCATTTT	TRBJ1-5	few	-	TRBV12-3/TRBV12-4
CASSPRPGGETQYF	TGTGCCAGCAGCCCAAGGCCAGGGGGGGAGACCCAGTACTTC	TRBJ2-5	few	-	TRBV5-1
CASSVADTSGSTDTQYF	TGTGCCAGCAGCGTAGCTGATACTAGCGGGAGCACAGATACGCAGTATTTT	TRBJ2-3	-	TRBD2	TRBV9
CASSLALRDRGRTSTDTQYF	TGTGCCAGCAGCTTAGCGCTCCGGGACAGGGGGCGAACTAGCACAGATACGCAGTATTTT	TRBJ2-3	few	TRBD1	TRBV7-6
CASSEGADYEQYF	TGTGCCAGCAGTGAGGGGGCGGACTACGAGCAGTACTTC	TRBJ2-7	-	-	TRBV25-1